These 27 T cell receptor beta chains were all obtained from the same sample, sequenced in a study of control samples from healthy donors and cancer patients. The repertoire was sequenced with immunoSEQ multiplex PCR; TCRdb's copy has only in-frame clones and lacks some. The profile shows approximately 100,000 clones, 86% of them singletons. Source material: blood. These receptors were obtained from a man aged 25-45 years in good health.

The chain employs TRBV30 and TRBJ2-2, with TRBD1 identical over 10 bases. V shed 5 bases and J 2 bases; nucleotides not matched to a gene: 2. The germline gives CDR1 GTSNPN, CDR2 SVGIG (reference sequence). This CDR3 region has 14 residues. CDR3 amino acids: CAWGTGVNTGELFF. The CDR3 nucleotides read TGTGCCTGGGGGACAGGGGTCAACACCGGGGAGCTGTTTTTT.

V usage is TRBV6-2 or TRBV6-3 and J usage is TRBJ2-7; no reliable D call. The V and J ends lost 0 bases and 1 base respectively, with 13 bases between them. The germline gives CDR1 MNHEY, CDR2 SVGEGT. This CDR3 region has 16 residues. The CDR3 nucleotides are TGTGCCAGCAGTTACTCGAACGGCCAGTTGTCCTACGAGCAGTACTTC. It yields the protein CASSYSNGQLSYEQYF.

This chain connects TRBV7-3 to TRBJ1-1, with a tentative D call TRBD1 (6 bases). CDR3 length equals 15 residues. Germline CDR1 reads SGHTA; CDR2 reads FQGTGA. The V end was cut by 1 base, the J end by 5 bases, with 14 bases between. This CDR3 is CASSLISGGGTEAFF. Here the CDR3 DNA reads TGTGCCAGCAGCTTAATTTCCGGGGGCGGAACTGAAGCTTTCTTT. Based on the CDR3 plus reference TRBV7-3 and TRBJ1-1, the full variable domain is GAGVSQTPSNKVTEKGKYVELRCDPISGHTALYWYRQSLGQGPEFLIYFQGTGAADDSGLPNDRFFAVRPEGSVSTLKIQRTERGDSAVYLCASSLISGGGTEAFFGQGTRLTVV.

The CDR3 sequence: CASSSSGRTDTQYF. The CDR3 DNA follows: TGTGCCAGCAGCTCCAGCGGGCGCACAGATACGCAGTATTTT. The rearrangement links TRBV5-6 to TRBJ2-3; TRBD2 might be the D (6 bases). The CDR3 consists of 14 residues. V lost 3 bases to trimming and J lost 1 base, with 9 bases between them. Germline values: CDR1 SGHDT, CDR2 YYEEEE. Supplemented by reference TRBV5-6 and TRBJ2-3, the full variable domain reads DAGVTQSPTHLIKTRGQQVTLRCSPKSGHDTVSWYQQALGQGPQFIFQYYEEEERQRGNFPDRFSGHQFPNYSSELNVNALLLGDSALYLCASSSSGRTDTQYFGPGTRLTVL.

The genes are TRBV3-1 (or the pseudogene TRBV3-2) and TRBJ1-5, with TRBD1 matching 10 bases. The V gene end was trimmed by 1 base and the J gene end by 4 bases; junction bases not matched to a gene: 4. Germline V gives CDR1 LGHDT, CDR2 YNNKEL (reference sequence). The CDR3 length is 16 residues. CDR3 amino acids: CASSQGTGGRNQPQHF. Written as DNA, the CDR3 is TGTGCCAGCAGCCAAGGGACAGGGGGTCGAAATCAGCCCCAGCATTTT.

CDR3 in DNA: TGTGCCATCAGTGAGGGACAGGGTTATTATGGCTACACCTTC. Its translation: CAISEGQGYYGYTF. The chain carries TRBV10-3 and TRBJ1-2; TRBD1 agrees at 8 bases. From germline, CDR1 is ENHRY and CDR2 SYGVKD. Losses at the gene ends were 2 bases for V and 5 bases for J; bases not matched to a gene: 4. The CDR3 consists of 14 residues.

This chain uses TRBV4-2 with TRBJ2-1, with D possibly matching TRBD2 (7 bases). Per the germline V gene, CDR1 is LGHNA and CDR2 is YNFKEQ. This CDR3 has 17 amino acids. Trimming shortened V by 0 bases and J by 2 bases, and 14 bases separated the two germline ends. The DNA of the CDR3 is TGTGCCAGCAGCCAAGATTTATTGCGGGGGCCCTACAATGAGCAGTTCTTC. The encoded protein is CASSQDLLRGPYNEQFF.

The chain employs TRBV6-1 and TRBJ2-2; tentative D call: TRBD1 (6 bases). Germline V lookup: CDR1 MNHNS, CDR2 SASEGT. V lost 3 bases and J lost 4, with 12 bases in between. The CDR3 has 15 residues. For the CDR3, the DNA is TGTGCCAGCAGTGACGCAGGGGCCGGCACCGGGGAGCTGTTTTTT. Its translation is CASSDAGAGTGELFF.

This clone occurred once. V is TRBV11-3 and J is TRBJ1-1; TRBD1 matches 7 bases. The V gene's germline CDR1 is SGHNT and CDR2 YENEEA. There are 14 residues in the CDR3. Germline trimming cut 2 bases from V and 3 bases from J; bases unmatched to any gene: 3. This chain's CDR3 is CASSLQGGDTEAFF. The DNA of the CDR3 is TGTGCCAGCAGCTTACAGGGGGGGGACACTGAAGCTTTCTTT.

This clone was counted a few times. This rearrangement joins TRBV7-9 to TRBJ2-3, with 7 bases that match TRBD2. The CDR3 covers 15 residues. V lost 5 bases, J lost 1 base, and 6 bases stayed unmatched. CDR1 and CDR2 from the germline V gene are SEHNR and FQNEAQ (reference sequence). CDR3: CASSPPGGGTDTQYF. For the CDR3, the DNA is TGTGCCAGCAGCCCCCCGGGGGGAGGCACAGATACGCAGTATTTT.

V and J are TRBV24-1 and TRBJ2-1; 9 bases agree with TRBD2. The CDR3 has 17 residues. V shed 3 bases and J 2 bases; nucleotides not matched to a gene: 7. Looked up from germline, CDR1 is KGHDR and CDR2 is SFDVKD. Written as DNA, the CDR3 is TGTGCCACCAGTGATATTAGCGGGGGTCACACCTACAATGAGCAGTTCTTC. Translating it yields CATSDISGGHTYNEQFF.

The J gene is TRBJ2-2, the V gene TRBV10-1; perhaps TRBD2 as D (6 bases). Germline V lookup: CDR1 WNHNN, CDR2 SYGVQD (reference sequence). With 2 bases removed from V and 1 base from J, the gap between germline ends came to 11 bases. The CDR3 has 16 amino acids. CDR3 sequence: CASSEEGLGNTGELFF. For the CDR3, the DNA is TGCGCCAGCAGTGAGGAGGGACTCGGGAACACCGGGGAGCTGTTTTTT.

V usage is TRBV28 and J usage is TRBJ1-4, with D unclear. Germline CDR1 reads MDHEN; CDR2 reads SYDVKM. Trimming took 4 bases from V and 4 from J, leaving 13 bases between them. This CDR3 has 15 amino acids. CDR3 region: CASSSPSGINEKLFF. In nucleotides, the CDR3 is TGTGCCAGCAGTTCCCCATCAGGCATTAATGAAAAACTGTTTTTT.

The chain employs TRBV19 and TRBJ2-1; 10 nucleotides align to TRBD2. Trimming at V came to 7 bases and at J to 1 base, leaving 13 bases not matched to a gene. Germline values: CDR1 LNHDA, CDR2 SQIVND (reference sequence). There are 18 residues in the CDR3. The CDR3 sequence: CASTRRGSSGGSYNEQFF. DNA for the CDR3: TGTGCCAGTACCAGAAGGGGGTCTAGCGGGGGATCCTACAATGAGCAGTTCTTC.

V gene TRBV3-1 (or the pseudogene TRBV3-2) combines with J gene TRBJ1-1; unclear D gene. The CDR3 is 14 residues long. The V gene lost 1 base and the J gene lost 0 bases, with 6 bases spanning the gap. Germline assignment: CDR1 LGHDT and CDR2 YNNKEL (reference sequence). CDR3 coding DNA: TGTGCCAGCAGCCAAGGCGAGGTGAACACTGAAGCTTTCTTT. Translated: CASSQGEVNTEAFF.

This clone was detected only a few times. The chain is built from TRBV7-3 and TRBJ2-1; D is ambiguous. Looked up from germline, CDR1 is SGHTA and CDR2 is FQGTGA. Between the trimmed V and J ends, which lost 3 bases and 4 bases, there was a span of 10 bases. There are 14 residues in the CDR3. The CDR3 nucleotides are TGTGCCAGCAGCTTGAGAGCAGCTTACAATGAGCAGTTCTTC. This sequence encodes CASSLRAAYNEQFF.

This clone was recorded once. The rearrangement uses TRBV3-1 (or the pseudogene TRBV3-2) and TRBJ1-1; 8 positions agree with TRBD1. The CDR3 loop spans 14 amino acids. CDR1 is LGHDT and CDR2 is YNNKEL in the germline V gene (reference sequence). J gave up 4 bases and V 1 base, and 2 bases lay outside the gene matches. The CDR3 is CASSQGQGATEAFF. CDR3 DNA sequence: TGTGCCAGCAGCCAAGGTCAGGGGGCCACTGAAGCTTTCTTT.

CDR3 in DNA: TGTGCCAGCTCACCCACTGGGCAGGAAGGTTATGGCTACACCTTC. As protein: CASSPTGQEGYGYTF. The rearrangement uses TRBV18 and TRBJ1-2; D remains unclear. V lost 3 bases to trimming and J lost 5 bases, with 16 bases between them. Germline V gene sequence: CDR1 KGHSH, CDR2 LQKENI. The CDR3 is 15 amino acids.

The chain couples TRBV6-6 to TRBJ1-2; possibly TRBD1 for D (5 bases). Germline CDR1 is MNHNY and CDR2 is SVGAGI (reference sequence). The CDR3 runs 16 residues. The germline V and J ends were trimmed by 7 bases and 2 bases, with 20 bases remaining between them. The CDR3 loop reads CASTHGSGRRNYGYTF. The CDR3 DNA sequence: TGTGCCAGCACCCATGGGTCGGGGCGGAGAAACTATGGCTACACCTTC.

This clone was observed a few times. The rearrangement links TRBV4-1 to TRBJ1-2; 9 nucleotides align to TRBD1. The CDR3 consists of 15 residues. In germline, CDR1 is MGHRA, CDR2 YSYEKL. Trimming at V came to 4 bases and at J to 3 bases, leaving 6 bases not matched to a gene. The CDR3 is CASSPRQGVDYGYTF. CDR3 bases: TGCGCCAGCAGCCCCAGACAGGGGGTTGACTATGGCTACACCTTC.

This chain links TRBV30 with TRBJ2-4, with a tentative D call TRBD1 (6 bases). The length of the CDR3 is 13 residues. CDR1 and CDR2 (germline): GTSNPN, SVGIG (reference sequence). Trimming shortened V by 1 base and J by 8 bases, and 12 bases separated the two germline ends. CDR3 bases: TGTGCCTGGAGTGGGGCAGGGGCAGACATTCAGTACTTC. Protein sequence: CAWSGAGADIQYF.

V and J are TRBV24-1 and TRBJ2-5; TRBD2 is a possible D gene (5 bases). Germline V CDR1 and CDR2: KGHDR, SFDVKD. The V end was cut by 9 bases, the J end by 0 bases, with 7 bases between. CDR3 length equals 12 residues. The CDR3 is CATAGDQETQYF. Here the CDR3 DNA reads TGTGCCACCGCCGGGGACCAAGAGACCCAGTACTTC.

This clone has only a few counts. The chain is built from TRBV28 and TRBJ1-3; perhaps TRBD1 as D (5 bases). This CDR3 has 13 amino acids. Trimming left V 6 bases short and J 4 bases short, with 10 bases between. CDR1 MDHEN and CDR2 SYDVKM come from the germline V gene. The CDR3 protein is CASSDSAGNTIYF. DNA for the CDR3: TGTGCCAGCAGCGACAGCGCGGGAAACACCATATATTTT.

This clone was counted ten times or more. This chain joins TRBV7-9 and TRBJ1-1, with TRBD1 matching 8 bases. Germline CDR1 and CDR2: SEHNR and FQNEAQ (reference sequence). The length of the CDR3 is 15 residues. With V trimmed by 3 bases and J by 1 base, 4 bases remained unmatched. CDR3: CASSFTGTGNTEAFF. CDR3 DNA: TGTGCCAGCAGCTTCACCGGGACAGGGAACACTGAAGCTTTCTTT.

V gene TRBV25-1 combines with J gene TRBJ2-3; D is unclear. The CDR3 is 13 amino acids. CDR1 and CDR2 from the germline V gene are MGHDK and SYGVNS. V was shortened by 6 bases and J by 1 base, with 8 bases between the two germline ends. The CDR3 DNA sequence: TGTGCCAGCAGCTCCCACGGCACAGATACGCAGTATTTT. It yields the protein CASSSHGTDTQYF.

The rearrangement links TRBV25-1 to TRBJ1-4; 8 bases are a match to TRBD1. Per germline, CDR1 MGHDK and CDR2 SYGVNS. J was trimmed by 4 bases and V by 2 bases; bases with no gene match: 6. The CDR3 extends over 16 amino acids. The CDR3 DNA reads TGTGCCAGCAGTGAAGGGCAGGGGGCCCTTAATGAAAAACTGTTTTTT. Protein sequence: CASSEGQGALNEKLFF. Looking up the rest from reference TRBV25-1 and TRBJ1-4 gives the full variable domain: EADIYQTPRYLVIGTGKKITLECSQTMGHDKMYWYQQDPGMELHLIHYSYGVNSTEKGDLSSESTVSRIRTEHFPLTLESARPSHTSQYLCASSEGQGALNEKLFFGSGTQLSVL.

The chain joins TRBV30 to TRBJ1-6; D is undetermined. Germline V CDR1 and CDR2: GTSNPN, SVGIG (reference sequence). The V end lost 2 bases, the J end lost 9 bases, and 11 bases lay between the germline ends. This CDR3 contains 13 residues. This CDR3 is CAWSNMFRSPLHF. The CDR3 DNA reads as TGTGCCTGGAGTAACATGTTCCGTTCACCCCTCCACTTT. The full variable domain, completed using reference TRBV30 and TRBJ1-6, is SQTIHQWPATLVQPVGSPLSLECTVEGTSNPNLYWYRQAAGRGLQLLFYSVGIGQISSEVPQNLSASRPQDRQFILSSKKLLLSDSGFYLCAWSNMFRSPLHFGNGTRLTVT.